The next 10 T cell receptor beta chains were all read from a single sample in a study of blood T cell repertoires in COVID-19. The repertoire was sequenced with immunoSEQ multiplex PCR; TCRdb's copy has only in-frame clones and lacks some. The sample yields tens of thousands of clones, 86% seen once. The sequencing input was peripheral blood. These receptor sequences come from a man aged 80 or over with COVID-19, enrolled during active disease.

This clone has a handful of counts. The V gene is TRBV5-1, the J gene TRBJ2-7; TRBD2 matches 8 bases. Germline lookup yields CDR1 SGHRS and CDR2 YFSETQ. This CDR3 comprises 14 residues. V was pared by 7 bases and J by 5 bases, with 11 bases of the junction left unmatched. CDR3 residues: CASGWGGGRNEQYF. The CDR3 nucleotides are TGCGCCAGCGGTTGGGGCGGGGGGCGAAACGAGCAGTACTTC.

The chain combines TRBV19 with TRBJ1-5, with TRBD1 identical over 9 bases. CDR3 length: 19 residues. Germline V lookup: CDR1 LNHDA, CDR2 SQIVND (reference sequence). With V trimmed by 6 bases and J by 0 bases, 15 bases remained unmatched. The DNA for the CDR3 is TGTGCCAGTAGCTATATCCCGGGACAGGGAAGATATAGCAATCAGCCCCAGCATTTT. Translating it yields CASSYIPGQGRYSNQPQHF.

The chain joins TRBV6-5 to TRBJ1-1, with D unresolved. Deletions cut 2 bases from V and 0 bases from J, with 4 bases between. This CDR3 has 13 amino acids. CDR1 and CDR2 from the germline V gene are MNHEY and SVGAGI. The CDR3 protein is CASSYEMNTEAFF. CDR3 DNA: TGTGCCAGCAGTTACGAGATGAACACTGAAGCTTTCTTT.

The chain employs TRBV5-4 and TRBJ2-2; D possibly corresponds to TRBD1 (6 bases). Trimming pared 0 bases from V and 1 base from J, leaving 13 bases between. CDR1 is SGHNT and CDR2 is YYREEE in the germline V gene (reference sequence). This CDR3 spans 17 amino acids. CDR3 sequence (DNA): TGTGCCAGCAGCTTGGCCCAGGACAGCCTGAACACCGGGGAGCTGTTTTTT. This encodes CASSLAQDSLNTGELFF.

The chain is built from TRBV27 and TRBJ1-1; D not certain. CDR3 length: 14 residues. Trimming pared 5 bases from V and 11 bases from J, leaving 21 bases between. CDR1 and CDR2 from the germline V gene are MNHEY and SMNVEV (reference sequence). The CDR3, as DNA: TGTGCCAGCAGTCAGAACACTGGAGCTTCTGGGGCTTTCTTT. It is translated as CASSQNTGASGAFF.

The count of this clone is one. This chain joins TRBV7-9 and TRBJ2-3, with 9 bases identical to TRBD2. The CDR3 loop spans 14 amino acids. V lost 7 bases, J lost 7 bases, and 9 bases stayed unmatched. Germline CDR1 is SEHNR and CDR2 is FQNEAQ (reference sequence). CDR3 DNA sequence: TGTGCCAGCATCAGCGGGGGGTTTCCTAATACGCAGTATTTT. The encoded protein is CASISGGFPNTQYF.

V is TRBV5-1 and J is TRBJ1-6, with TRBD1 matching 8 bases. CDR1 is SGHRS and CDR2 is YFSETQ in the germline V gene. Trimming at V came to 4 bases and at J to 7 bases, leaving 7 bases not matched to a gene. CDR3 size: 15 residues. The CDR3 reads CASSPRTGNNSPLHF. CDR3 bases: TGCGCCAGCAGCCCTCGGACAGGGAACAATTCACCCCTCCACTTT.

The chain is built from TRBV11-3 and TRBJ2-7, with a possible D match to TRBD2 (5 bases). The CDR3 is 16 amino acids. The V gene's germline CDR1 is SGHNT and CDR2 YENEEA. The V end was cut by 5 bases, the J end by 0 bases, with 17 bases between. The CDR3 DNA reads TGTGCCAGCAGCCCCGGCATTCGGGGTTTCTCCTACGAGCAGTACTTC. Its protein is CASSPGIRGFSYEQYF.

The chain joins TRBV6-6 to TRBJ1-3; TRBD1 is a possible D gene (6 bases). The CDR3 has 14 residues. Between the trimmed V and J ends, which lost 6 bases and 4 bases, there was a span of 13 bases. Germline V CDR1 and CDR2: MNHNY, SVGAGI (reference sequence). The CDR3 region is CASSNGGRGNTIYF. The CDR3 bases are TGTGCCAGCAGCAACGGGGGGCGAGGAAACACCATATATTTT.

The chain is built from TRBV5-1 and TRBJ1-2; perhaps TRBD1 as D (5 bases). Looked up from germline, CDR1 is SGHRS and CDR2 is YFSETQ. Trimming stripped 4 bases from V and 0 bases from J, with 10 bases between. The CDR3 runs 14 residues. The CDR3 region has the DNA TGCGCCAGCAGCCAGGGTACGGCTAACTATGGCTACACCTTC. Translation: CASSQGTANYGYTF.